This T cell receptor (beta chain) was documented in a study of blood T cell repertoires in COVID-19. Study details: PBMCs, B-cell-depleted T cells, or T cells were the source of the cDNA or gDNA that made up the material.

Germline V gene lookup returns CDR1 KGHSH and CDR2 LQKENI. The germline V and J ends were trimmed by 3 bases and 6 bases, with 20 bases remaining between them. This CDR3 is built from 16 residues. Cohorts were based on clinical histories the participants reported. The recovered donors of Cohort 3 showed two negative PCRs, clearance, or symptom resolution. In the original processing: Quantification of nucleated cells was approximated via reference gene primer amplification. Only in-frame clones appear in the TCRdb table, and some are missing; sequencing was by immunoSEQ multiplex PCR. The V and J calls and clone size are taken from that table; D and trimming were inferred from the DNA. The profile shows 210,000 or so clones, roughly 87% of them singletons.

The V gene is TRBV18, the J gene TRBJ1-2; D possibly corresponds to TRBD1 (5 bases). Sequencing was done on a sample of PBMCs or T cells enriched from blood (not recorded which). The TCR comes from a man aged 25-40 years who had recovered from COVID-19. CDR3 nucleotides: TGTGCCAGCTCACCGAGGCAGTTTCGTCTGGGGCATGGCTACACCTTC. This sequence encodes CASSPRQFRLGHGYTF.